The 6 T cell receptor beta chains in this list originate from one sample, sequenced in a study of T cells in localized non-small cell lung cancer. TCRdb's copy holds only in-frame clones and misses some; the assay was immunoSEQ multiplex PCR. Here the sample spans roughly 39,000 clones, more than 85% being singletons. This specimen was peripheral blood, taken before any cancer treatment. Receptor source: a man aged 18 to 50 with stage I lung adenocarcinoma.

CDR3 loop: CASSFPGANTEAFF. As DNA, the CDR3 is TGTGCCAGCAGCTTTCCAGGGGCGAACACTGAAGCTTTCTTT. The V and J genes are TRBV5-6 and TRBJ1-1; tentative D call: TRBD1 (6 bases). CDR1 and CDR2 (germline): SGHDT, YYEEEE. The CDR3 covers 14 residues. V lost 2 bases and J lost 1, with 9 bases in between.

In DNA, the CDR3 is TGTGCCAGCAGCCGTTTCTTGATGCAGGAATTTGAAGCTTTCTTT. This translates into CASSRFLMQEFEAFF. The chain employs TRBV7-9 and TRBJ1-1, with D hard to call. CDR3 length: 15 amino acids. V shed 5 bases and J shed 7 bases, with 20 bases lying between them. Germline V gives CDR1 SEHNR, CDR2 FQNEAQ (reference sequence).

The chain joins TRBV19 to TRBJ1-1, with a possible D match to TRBD1 (6 bases). With 3 bases removed from V and 1 base from J, the gap between germline ends came to 12 bases. The CDR3 is 15 amino acids. Germline V gives CDR1 LNHDA, CDR2 SQIVND (reference sequence). CDR3: CASSMGAAGNTEAFF. As DNA, the CDR3 is TGTGCCAGTAGTATGGGGGCTGCGGGGAACACTGAAGCTTTCTTT.

V is TRBV9 and J is TRBJ2-6; D unclear. V was shortened by 1 base and J by 2 bases, with 4 bases between the two germline ends. From germline, CDR1 is SGDLS and CDR2 YYNGEE. This CDR3 has 14 residues. The CDR3 nucleotides are TGTGCCAGCAGCGTACTACCTGGGGCCAACGTCCTGACTTTC. Amino acids: CASSVLPGANVLTF.

The gene calls are TRBV7-2 and TRBJ1-5; unclear D gene. Germline CDR1 and CDR2: SGHTA and FQGNSA. The CDR3 length is 13 residues. V lost 5 bases and J lost 4, with 9 bases in between. The CDR3 nucleotides are TGTGCCAGCAGCCCCTGGGGAAATCAGCCCCAGCATTTT. Its protein product is CASSPWGNQPQHF.

This chain links TRBV6-1 with TRBJ2-7; 10 positions agree with TRBD2. The CDR3 sequence is 13 residues long. CDR1 is MNHNS, CDR2 SASEGT, per germline. The junction had 5 bases not matched to a gene; V was cut back by 8 bases and J by 4 bases. CDR3 sequence reads: CASGSGGAYEQYF. Here the CDR3 DNA reads TGTGCCAGCGGCAGCGGGGGGGCATACGAGCAGTACTTC.